This entry lists 9 T cell receptor beta chains sequenced from one sample in a study of T cells in Graves' hyperthyroidism and ophthalmopathy. The CDR3 regions of TCR beta were amplified from RNA transcripts. A first-round RT-PCR of the TCR CDR3 used the HTBI primer set. A single record per CDR3 protein comes from TCRdb applying MiXCR to the multiplex PCR reads. The sample holds just under 750,000 distinct CDR3 sequences, 35% seen once. Sample: blood. The source is a woman aged 35 to 49 with Graves' hyperthyroidism.

The genes are TRBV5-1 and TRBJ2-3, with a tentative D call TRBD2 (5 bases). The CDR3 totals 16 residues. Germline values: CDR1 SGHRS, CDR2 YFSETQ. Trimming cost V 2 bases and J 3 bases, with 16 bases left between them. The CDR3 DNA follows: TGCGCCAGCAGCTTAGACCTTACGGGGATTACAGATACGCAGTATTTT. Encoded protein: CASSLDLTGITDTQYF.

This clonotype was seen ten or more times. The chain recombines TRBV9 with TRBJ1-4; no firm D call. V lost 3 bases, J lost 4 bases, and 7 bases lay in between. Germline-derived CDR1 and CDR2 are SGDLS and YYNGEE. This CDR3 has 13 residues. The CDR3 DNA reads as TGTGCCAGCAGCGCGGCCAATAATGAAAAACTGTTTTTT. Its translation: CASSAANNEKLFF.

The chain carries TRBV12-3 or TRBV12-4 and TRBJ2-7; D possibly corresponds to TRBD1 (6 bases). Trimming left V 6 bases short and J 7 bases short, with 22 bases between. This CDR3 has 15 amino acids. CDR3 protein: CASSQYEGVYREQYF. CDR3 coding DNA: TGTGCCAGCAGCCAATATGAGGGGGTCTATAGGGAGCAGTACTTC.

This clonotype was observed a handful of times. This sequence joins TRBV12-3 or TRBV12-4 and TRBJ1-1, with D perhaps matching TRBD1 (5 bases). The CDR3 contains 14 residues. Between the trimmed V and J ends, which lost 2 bases and 5 bases, there was a span of 12 bases. CDR3 DNA: TGTGCCAGCAGTTTATCAGGGTTGATGACTGAAGCTTTCTTT. It encodes CASSLSGLMTEAFF.

This rearrangement joins TRBV7-6 to TRBJ2-1; a possible D gene is TRBD2 (6 bases). Germline V lookup: CDR1 SGHVS, CDR2 FNYEAQ. The V end was cut by 4 bases, the J end by 4 bases, with 8 bases between. The CDR3 consists of 13 residues. The CDR3 loop is CASSSGLYNEQFF. Written as DNA, the CDR3 is TGTGCCAGCAGCTCGGGACTGTACAATGAGCAGTTCTTC.

The CDR3 sequence is CSATHLDTQYF. As DNA, the CDR3 is TGCAGCGCCACCCATTTAGATACGCAGTATTTT. The rearrangement joins TRBV29-1 to TRBJ2-3; D unresolved. Per germline, CDR1 SQVTM and CDR2 ANQGSEA. Trimming took off 7 bases at V and 5 bases at J, with 10 bases between the two ends. The CDR3 is made up of 11 amino acids.

This clonotype was detected a few times. This chain uses TRBV6-2 or TRBV6-3 with TRBJ2-7; D may be TRBD1 (6 bases). Germline V CDR1 and CDR2: MNHEY, SVGEGT. V dropped 2 bases and J dropped 4 bases, with 9 bases sitting between them. This CDR3 spans 13 amino acids. CDR3 DNA: TGTGCCAGCAGTTACACGACAGGTTACGAGCAGTACTTC. This codes for CASSYTTGYEQYF.

This chain links TRBV6-5 with TRBJ1-4, with a weak D call TRBD1 (5 bases). The CDR3 is 18 amino acids. V lost 0 bases and J 8 bases, leaving 22 bases between the germline ends. Germline assignment: CDR1 MNHEY and CDR2 SVGAGI. CDR3 nucleotides: TGTGCCAGCAGTTACTCCAGGGACGACAGAAAGGATGGCGAAAAACTGTTTTTT. The encoded protein is CASSYSRDDRKDGEKLFF.

The V and J genes are TRBV5-4 and TRBJ2-7; 12 nucleotides agree with TRBD2. The CDR3 has 14 amino acids. V trimming: 4 bases; J trimming: 7 bases; junction bases outside the gene matches: 6. Germline-derived CDR1 and CDR2 are SGHNT and YYREEE (reference sequence). The CDR3 DNA is TGTGCCAGCAGCAGACTAGCGGGGGTCGCAGAGCAGTACTTC. Its protein is CASSRLAGVAEQYF.